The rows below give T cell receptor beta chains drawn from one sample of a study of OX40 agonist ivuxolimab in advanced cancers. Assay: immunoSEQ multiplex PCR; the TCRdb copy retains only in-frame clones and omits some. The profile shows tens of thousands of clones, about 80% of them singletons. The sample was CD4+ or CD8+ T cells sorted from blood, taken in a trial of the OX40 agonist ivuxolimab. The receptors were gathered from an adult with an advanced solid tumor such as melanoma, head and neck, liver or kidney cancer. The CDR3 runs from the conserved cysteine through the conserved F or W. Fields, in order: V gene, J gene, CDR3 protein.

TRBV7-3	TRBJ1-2	CASSSSGTAYGYTF
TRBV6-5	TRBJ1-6	CASSLTGTGSPLHF
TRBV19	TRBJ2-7	CASNDDSYEQYF
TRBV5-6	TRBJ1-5	CASSSGTGRDNQPQHF
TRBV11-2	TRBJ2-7	CASSLDSPEQYF
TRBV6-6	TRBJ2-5	CASSWLAGAVPETQYF
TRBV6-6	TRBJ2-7	CASSYSGEQYF
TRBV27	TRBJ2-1	CASGAGGVYNEQFF
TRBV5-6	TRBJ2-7	CASSFGADEQYF
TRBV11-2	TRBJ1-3	CASSLGLGPGNTIYF
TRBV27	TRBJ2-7	CASSFAESTYEQYF
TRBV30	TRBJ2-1	CAWSPLYEQFF
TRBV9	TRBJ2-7	CASSVTDSFHYEQYF
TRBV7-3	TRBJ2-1	CASSLEGGWSSYNEQFF
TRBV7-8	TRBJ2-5	CASIGGGLAGERLQETQYF
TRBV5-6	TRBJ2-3	CASTPGGADTQYF
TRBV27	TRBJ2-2	CASSLGTGHGELFF
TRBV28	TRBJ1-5	CASHPVYSNQPQHF
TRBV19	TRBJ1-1	CASSHLNTEAFF
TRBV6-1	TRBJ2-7	CAIRDRDGDEQYF
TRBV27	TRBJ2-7	CASSGADGASYEQYF
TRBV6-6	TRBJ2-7	CASSLLKGYEQYF
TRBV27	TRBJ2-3	CASSSITSGGYTDTQYF
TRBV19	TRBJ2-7	CASSIGLVYEQYF
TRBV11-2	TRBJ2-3	CASSPGGDTQYF
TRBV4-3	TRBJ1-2	CASSQDAGTDAFYGYTF
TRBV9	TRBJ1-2	CASGLQGRNGYTF
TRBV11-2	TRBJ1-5	CASSPGPEGPSNQPQHF
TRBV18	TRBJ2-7	CASSPDDSYEQYF
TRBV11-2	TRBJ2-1	CASSFFASGRNEQFF
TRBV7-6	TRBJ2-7	CASSPENRAAYEQYF
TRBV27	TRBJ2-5	CASSQTRWGGTQYF